These 19 T cell receptor beta chains came from one sample sequenced in a study of cytomegalovirus exposure and HLA in healthy donors. PCR employed 60 Vbeta and 13 Jbeta primers. Sequencing was performed with immunoSEQ multiplex PCR; in TCRdb, only in-frame clones are kept and a portion is missing. The sample records roughly 160,000 clones, more than 80% being singletons. Sequenced material: PBMCs. The receptors were gathered from a male donor in good health and CMV-seronegative.

This clone was seen just once. The chain has TRBV29-1 and TRBJ2-7, with TRBD2 matching over 8 bases. The V gene end was trimmed by 0 bases and the J gene end by 1 base; junction bases not matched to a gene: 2. Looked up from germline, CDR1 is SQVTM and CDR2 is ANQGSEA. The CDR3 covers 14 residues. The CDR3 DNA reads TGCAGCGTTGAAGATACGGGGGGGTCCTACGAGCAGTACTTC. Protein sequence: CSVEDTGGSYEQYF.

J is TRBJ1-2 and V is TRBV6-4; TRBD1 might be the D (6 bases). The CDR3 has 11 residues. Looked up from germline, CDR1 is MRHNA and CDR2 is SNTAGT. The V end was cut by 8 bases, the J end by 8 bases, with 12 bases between. The CDR3 protein is CASWDIGGYTF. The CDR3, as DNA: TGTGCCAGCTGGGACATCGGAGGCTACACCTTC.

This chain uses TRBV30 with TRBJ2-7; D not resolved. The CDR3 length is 13 residues. Per the germline V gene, CDR1 is GTSNPN and CDR2 is SVGIG (reference sequence). V lost 0 bases to trimming and J lost 3 bases, with 9 bases between them. This CDR3 is CAWSVFRNYEQYF. For the CDR3, the DNA is TGTGCCTGGAGTGTCTTCAGAAACTACGAGCAGTACTTC.

This sequence joins TRBV6-5 and TRBJ2-2; D unresolved. Trimming stripped 0 bases from V and 7 bases from J, with 9 bases between. The CDR3 consists of 14 residues. In germline, CDR1 is MNHEY, CDR2 SVGAGI. CDR3 nucleotides: TGTGCCAGCAGTTACTCGATATCAGTCGGGGAGCTGTTTTTT. Its protein is CASSYSISVGELFF.

This clone was seen once. The chain links TRBV27 to TRBJ2-1; TRBD2 matches at 7 bases. The V segment lost 0 bases and the J segment 0 bases; nucleotides outside the gene matches: 8. The CDR3 is 18 amino acids. Germline CDR1 and CDR2: MNHEY and SMNVEV (reference sequence). The CDR3 coding sequence is TGTGCCAGCAGTTTATCCCTCTGGCGGGGGAGCTCCTACAATGAGCAGTTCTTC. Translated, it gives CASSLSLWRGSSYNEQFF.

J is TRBJ2-7 and V is TRBV4-3, with a tentative D call TRBD2 (6 bases). Germline values: CDR1 LGHNA, CDR2 YSLEER. V lost 0 bases, J lost 3 bases, and 9 bases lay in between. The CDR3 extends over 14 amino acids. CDR3 in amino acids: CASSQELADYEQYF. CDR3 in DNA: TGCGCCAGCAGCCAAGAACTAGCCGACTACGAGCAGTACTTC.

The chain couples TRBV7-2 to TRBJ2-7, with 7 positions matching TRBD2. The V gene end was trimmed by 2 bases and the J gene end by 0 bases; junction bases not matched to a gene: 7. The length of the CDR3 is 16 residues. Germline V gives CDR1 SGHTA, CDR2 FQGNSA. This chain's CDR3 is CASSLMAGESSYEQYF. The CDR3 DNA is TGTGCCAGCAGCTTAATGGCGGGAGAAAGCTCCTACGAGCAGTACTTC.

V gene TRBV5-1 combines with J gene TRBJ2-5; the D is unclear. CDR3 size: 13 residues. Trimming took off 4 bases at V and 1 base at J, with 8 bases between the two ends. Per germline, CDR1 SGHRS and CDR2 YFSETQ. The CDR3 region is CASSPDIQETQYF. As DNA, the CDR3 is TGCGCCAGCAGCCCAGACATCCAAGAGACCCAGTACTTC.

V gene TRBV7-2 combines with J gene TRBJ2-5, with D unclear. The CDR3 has 14 amino acids. Germline assignment: CDR1 SGHTA and CDR2 FQGNSA. The ends were cut back, 1 base at V and 2 bases at J, with 8 bases in the middle. The CDR3 DNA reads as TGTGCCAGCAGCTTAGGTACGGTACAAGAGACCCAGTACTTC. This translates into CASSLGTVQETQYF.

In its sample, this clone was seen once. This chain uses TRBV27 with TRBJ2-3; maybe TRBD2 (5 bases). The CDR3 extends over 15 amino acids. V gave up 2 bases and J gave up 4 bases, with 13 bases separating them. Germline V CDR1 and CDR2: MNHEY, SMNVEV (reference sequence). The CDR3, as DNA: TGTGCCAGCAGTTTAGACGGGATTGGGGCAGATACGCAGTATTTT. It yields the protein CASSLDGIGADTQYF.

There are many counts of this clone. This sequence joins TRBV6-6 and TRBJ1-2; D remains ambiguous. V lost 2 bases to trimming and J lost 10 bases, with 14 bases between them. CDR3 length: 13 residues. Looked up from germline, CDR1 is MNHNY and CDR2 is SVGAGI (reference sequence). CDR3 nucleotide sequence: TGTGCCAGCAGTTACCCCCCGGGTCCGGACTACACCTTC. Translation gives CASSYPPGPDYTF.

V and J are TRBV29-1 and TRBJ2-2; 9 positions agree with TRBD1. Trimming at V came to 6 bases and at J to 2 bases, leaving 1 base not matched to a gene. Germline CDR1 is SQVTM and CDR2 is ANQGSEA. This CDR3 is built from 13 residues. The CDR3, as DNA: TGCAGCGTGGACAGGGGAAACACCGGGGAGCTGTTTTTT. Translation gives CSVDRGNTGELFF.

Turning to this clone: The junction departs from germline at one end; a sequencing error may be responsible. The V gene is TRBV27, the J gene TRBJ2-7, with 16 bases aligning to TRBD2. The CDR3 has 17 amino acids. Per the germline V gene, CDR1 is MNHEY and CDR2 is SMNVEV (reference sequence). This CDR3 reads CASSKGTSGGASSEQYF. The CDR3 nucleotides are TGTGCCAGCAGTAAAGGGACTAGCGGGGGGGCCTCCTCCGAGCAGTACTTC.

The V and J genes are TRBV7-9 and TRBJ2-1; TRBD2 agrees at 8 bases. The germline gives CDR1 SEHNR, CDR2 FQNEAQ (reference sequence). Germline trimming cut 5 bases from V and 3 bases from J; bases unmatched to any gene: 9. This CDR3 has 16 residues. CDR3 coding DNA: TGTGCCAGCAGCCCTCCTATAGCGGGACACTACAATGAGCAGTTCTTC. It specifies CASSPPIAGHYNEQFF.

This clone has a single count. This sequence joins TRBV7-2 and TRBJ2-5; TRBD2 agrees at 7 bases. CDR3 size: 16 residues. V dropped 5 bases and J dropped 0; count of bases not matched to a gene: 9. In germline, CDR1 is SGHTA, CDR2 FQGNSA. The CDR3 sequence is CASSQQAGLYQETQYF. The CDR3 DNA sequence: TGTGCCAGCAGCCAGCAAGCGGGGCTGTACCAAGAGACCCAGTACTTC.

The J gene is TRBJ1-6, the V gene TRBV6-5; D gene unclear. The germline V and J ends were trimmed by 2 bases and 9 bases, with 8 bases remaining between them. CDR3 size: 13 residues. Germline CDR1 MNHEY, CDR2 SVGAGI. The CDR3 bases are TGTGCCAGCAGTTACCAGGTTCTTTCACCCCTCCACTTT. The encoded protein is CASSYQVLSPLHF.

In DNA form, the CDR3 reads TGTGCCAGCAGGCTCCCGAGACAGGGAGAATCCGGGGAGCTGTTTTTT. It codes for CASRLPRQGESGELFF. The V call is TRBV6-6, the J call TRBJ2-2; 7 bases map to TRBD1. The ends lost 6 bases at V and 6 bases at J; junction bases unmatched: 13. There are 16 residues in the CDR3. Germline CDR1 is MNHNY and CDR2 is SVGAGI (reference sequence).

The chain links TRBV14 to TRBJ2-7; 8 bases map to TRBD2. The CDR3 totals 17 residues. Unmatched junction bases numbered 8, after V lost 1 base and J lost 0 bases. Germline V gene lookup returns CDR1 SGHDN and CDR2 FVKESK. CDR3 DNA sequence: TGTGCCAGCAGCCAAGTCGGGCGGGGGGTCATCTCCTACGAGCAGTACTTC. Its translation: CASSQVGRGVISYEQYF.

This clone was detected only once. The V gene is TRBV15, the J gene TRBJ2-7; 11 bases are shared with TRBD2. The ends lost 0 bases at V and 6 bases at J; junction bases unmatched: 7. Germline V CDR1 and CDR2: LNHNV, YYDKDF (reference sequence). This CDR3 region has 16 residues. As DNA, the CDR3 is TGTGCCACCAGCAGAGATTTGCTAGCGGGAGGCTCCGAGCAGTACTTC. Translating it yields CATSRDLLAGGSEQYF.